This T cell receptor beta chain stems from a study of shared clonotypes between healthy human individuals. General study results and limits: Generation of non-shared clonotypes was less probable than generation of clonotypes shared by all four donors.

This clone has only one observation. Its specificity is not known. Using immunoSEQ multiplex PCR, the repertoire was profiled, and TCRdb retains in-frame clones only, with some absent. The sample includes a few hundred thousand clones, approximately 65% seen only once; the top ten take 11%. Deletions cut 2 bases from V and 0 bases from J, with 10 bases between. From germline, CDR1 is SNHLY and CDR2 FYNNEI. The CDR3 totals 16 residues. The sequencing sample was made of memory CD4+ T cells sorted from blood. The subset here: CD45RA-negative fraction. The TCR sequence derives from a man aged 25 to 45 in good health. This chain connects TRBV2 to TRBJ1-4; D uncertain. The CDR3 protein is CASSEMSGATNEKLFF. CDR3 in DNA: TGTGCCAGCAGTGAAATGAGCGGCGCAACTAATGAAAAACTGTTTTTT.